Below are 16 T cell receptor beta chains sequenced from a single sample in a study of blood T cell repertoires in COVID-19. Sequencing was performed with immunoSEQ multiplex PCR; in TCRdb, only in-frame clones are kept and a portion is missing. This sample has about 220,000 clones, with 82% found just once. The material sequenced was peripheral blood. These receptors came from a woman over 75 with acute or convalescent COVID-19.

The rearrangement links TRBV7-2 to TRBJ2-3; D call uncertain. CDR1 and CDR2 (germline): SGHTA, FQGNSA. The ends were cut back, 1 base at V and 0 bases at J, with 5 bases in the middle. The CDR3 consists of 14 residues. For the CDR3, the DNA is TGTGCCAGCAGCTTAGATCCAAGCACAGATACGCAGTATTTT. This codes for CASSLDPSTDTQYF.

This clone appeared once. CDR3 sequence: CASSLGPGQGEGMHEQYF. DNA of the CDR3: TGTGCCAGCAGCTTGGGGCCAGGACAGGGGGAAGGCATGCACGAGCAGTACTTC. The genes are TRBV7-9 and TRBJ2-7, with TRBD1 matching over 10 bases. The CDR3 has 18 residues. Unmatched junction bases numbered 16, after V lost 3 bases and J lost 5 bases. Germline CDR1 and CDR2: SEHNR and FQNEAQ (reference sequence).

V usage is TRBV11-3 and J usage is TRBJ2-5; TRBD2 aligns across 11 bases. V dropped 5 bases and J dropped 5; count of bases not matched to a gene: 7. The CDR3 has 15 residues. CDR1 is SGHNT and CDR2 is YENEEA in the germline V gene. In DNA, the CDR3 is TGTGCCAGCAGCCGACTAGCGGGGCTCATGGAGACCCAGTACTTC. This codes for CASSRLAGLMETQYF.

V usage is TRBV5-6 and J usage is TRBJ2-5, with 11 bases matching TRBD2. There are 15 residues in the CDR3. The germline V gene has CDR1 SGHDT and CDR2 YYEEEE. V lost 4 bases and J lost 0; bases outside the gene matches: 2. CDR3 residues: CASSLAGGDQETQYF. CDR3 coding DNA: TGTGCCAGCAGCCTAGCGGGGGGCGACCAAGAGACCCAGTACTTC.

The chain uses TRBV19 and TRBJ1-5; maybe TRBD1 (5 bases). Between the trimmed V and J ends, which lost 4 bases and 2 bases, there was a span of 12 bases. The germline CDR1 and CDR2 sequences are LNHDA and SQIVND (reference sequence). CDR3 length: 15 amino acids. Written as DNA, the CDR3 is TGTGCCAGTAGTACGGGGGGGGGAGGCAATCAGCCCCAGCATTTT. Residues: CASSTGGGGNQPQHF.

The CDR3, as DNA: TGCGCCAGCAGCTTGGTGGGACAGGCGAACACTGAAGCTTTCTTT. Protein product: CASSLVGQANTEAFF. This sequence joins TRBV5-1 and TRBJ1-1; TRBD1 matches at 8 bases. Germline lookup yields CDR1 SGHRS and CDR2 YFSETQ. CDR3 length: 15 amino acids. After removal of 0 bases from V and 1 base from J, the junction contained 2 bases not matched to a gene.

This clone showed up just a few times. J is TRBJ1-2 and V is TRBV19, with D uncertain. The V gene lost 6 bases and the J gene lost 10 bases, with 12 bases spanning the gap. CDR3 length equals 11 residues. The germline V gene encodes CDR1 LNHDA and CDR2 SQIVND (reference sequence). This CDR3 reads CASSQDYVYTF. The DNA of the CDR3 is TGTGCCAGTAGCCAGGACTACGTCTACACCTTC.

This clone has more than one count but fewer than ten. This chain joins TRBV7-2 and TRBJ1-1; perhaps TRBD1 as D (6 bases). V was cut by 5 bases and J by 7 bases, with 17 bases left in between. The CDR3 loop spans 14 amino acids. Germline V gene lookup returns CDR1 SGHTA and CDR2 FQGNSA. CDR3 DNA: TGTGCCAGCAGCCCGCAAGCAGGGGAGAATGAAGCTTTCTTT. Its protein product is CASSPQAGENEAFF. The full variable domain, in which reference TRBV7-2 and TRBJ1-1 provide the parts outside the CDR3, is GAGVSQSPSNKVTEKGKDVELRCDPISGHTALYWYRQSLGQGLEFLIYFQGNSAPDKSGLPSDRFSAERTGGSVSTLTIQRTQQEDSAVYLCASSPQAGENEAFFGQGTRLTVV.

The genes are TRBV6-5 and TRBJ1-2, with 10 bases matching TRBD1. The CDR3 sequence is 14 residues long. Germline V gene sequence: CDR1 MNHEY, CDR2 SVGAGI. The J segment lost 4 bases and the V segment lost 6 bases, leaving 5 bases of the junction unmatched. The CDR3 nucleotides are TGTGCCAGCAGAACCGGGACAGGGGCCTATGGCTACACCTTC. This translates into CASRTGTGAYGYTF.

This clone was seen only once. The gene calls are TRBV24-1 and TRBJ2-5, with a tentative D call TRBD2 (7 bases). V lost 4 bases to trimming and J lost 1 base, with 15 bases between them. The CDR3 extends over 16 amino acids. The germline CDR1 and CDR2 sequences are KGHDR and SFDVKD. The CDR3 DNA sequence: TGTGCCACCAGTGAGACGAGGGGGGGCTCCCAAGAGACCCAGTACTTC. It specifies CATSETRGGSQETQYF.

The sample holds one count of this clone. In DNA, the CDR3 is TGTGCCAGCAGCCAAGGGGGCTCCACTGAAGCTTTCTTT. Translating gives CASSQGGSTEAFF. The chain is built from TRBV3-1 (or the pseudogene TRBV3-2) and TRBJ1-1, with D maybe TRBD1 (5 bases). CDR3 size: 13 residues. Germline CDR1 is LGHDT and CDR2 is YNNKEL (reference sequence). Trimming pared 1 base from V and 4 bases from J, leaving 7 bases between.

The chain carries TRBV2 and TRBJ1-3; no firm D call. V dropped 8 bases and J dropped 0 bases, with 11 bases sitting between them. The V gene's germline CDR1 is SNHLY and CDR2 FYNNEI. The CDR3 consists of 14 residues. CDR3 sequence (DNA): TGTGCCAGCGGCGGAGACTTCTCTGGAAACACCATATATTTT. It is translated as CASGGDFSGNTIYF.

The CDR3 coding sequence is TGTGCCAGCAGCCCAACAGGGGGGACTGAAGCTTTCTTT. Translated: CASSPTGGTEAFF. V is TRBV6-2 or TRBV6-3 and J is TRBJ1-1; TRBD1 matches 8 bases. The length of the CDR3 is 13 residues. Germline V gene lookup returns CDR1 MNHEY and CDR2 SVGEGT. V trimming: 6 bases; J trimming: 5 bases; junction bases outside the gene matches: 5.

V gene TRBV19 combines with J gene TRBJ2-3, with TRBD2 matching over 10 bases. Trimming at V came to 7 bases and at J to 6 bases, leaving 10 bases not matched to a gene. The CDR3 spans 15 residues. The germline V gene has CDR1 LNHDA and CDR2 SQIVND (reference sequence). The CDR3 nucleotides are TGTGCCAGTAATCAGCGGGGGGGCCAGAGCGATACGCAGTATTTT. Translation gives CASNQRGGQSDTQYF.

The gene calls are TRBV5-1 and TRBJ1-2, with D unclear. Trimming took 0 bases from V and 8 from J, leaving 11 bases between them. Germline V gene data show CDR1 as SGHRS and CDR2 as YFSETQ. The CDR3 is made up of 13 amino acids. The DNA for the CDR3 is TGCGCCAGCAGCTTGGAAGGAGAAACCGGCTACACCTTC. This sequence encodes CASSLEGETGYTF.

This clone has only a few counts. The chain is built from TRBV7-9 and TRBJ2-7, with D maybe TRBD1 (6 bases). The germline V gene encodes CDR1 SEHNR and CDR2 FQNEAQ (reference sequence). V was shortened by 8 bases and J by 4 bases, with 12 bases between the two germline ends. The CDR3 length is 12 residues. In nucleotides, the CDR3 is TGTGCCAGCCTGACAGGAACGTACGAGCAGTACTTC. Protein sequence: CASLTGTYEQYF.